Described below is a single T cell receptor beta chain sequence and its context. No antigen is known for it. Time point in this sample: week 35, safety follow-up. One vaccine dose held 300 ug of mutant IDH1 20-mer peptide and came with topical imiquimod. In weeks 1, 3, 5, 7, 11, 15, 19 and 23, patients were immunized, eight times in all. The sample comes from a study of a mutant IDH1 vaccine in newly diagnosed glioma. Study-wide points: Among top peripheral T cell clonotypes, changes seemed unrelated to pseudoprogression.

Between the trimmed V and J ends, which lost 3 bases and 3 bases, there was a span of 15 bases. There are 15 residues in the CDR3. CDR1 MDHEN and CDR2 SYDVKM come from the germline V gene. TCRdb keeps only in-frame clones here, not all; method: immunoSEQ multiplex PCR. The sample has 60,000 or so clones; 84% are singletons. This specimen was PBMCs, taken from a glioma patient whose treatment included an IDH1 peptide vaccine. This receptor was taken from a man in his thirties or forties with glioma. The chain links TRBV28 to TRBJ2-7, with D tentatively TRBD2 (6 bases). Here the CDR3 reads CASSFRGRNNYEQYF. The CDR3 DNA follows: TGTGCCAGCAGTTTCAGAGGGAGGAATAACTACGAGCAGTACTTC.